The rows below give T cell receptor beta chains drawn from one sample of a study of breast tumors, draining lymph nodes, adjacent tissues. Each CDR3 protein gets one entry after TCRdb re-called the multiplex PCR reads with MiXCR. Of around 130,000 distinct CDR3 sequences in the sample, roughly 20% were seen once. Sequencing was done on a sample of axillary lymph node tissue. The receptors stem from a female donor with breast cancer. Some clones in this sample may be carry-over from other donors' samples. Each CDR3 is given with its conserved first and last residue. D genes are given only for firm matches. Only part of the rows carry a size: once, few, many, or a class if the clone is expanded.

TRBJ2-1 many . TRBV5-8 TGTGCCAGCAGCTTCCACCTGAAAAATGAGCAGTTCTTC CASSFHLKNEQFF
TRBJ2-7 medium-sized . TRBV7-9 TGTGCCAGCAGCTTAGCCATGTTCTACGAGCAGTACTTC CASSLAMFYEQYF
TRBJ2-7 many TRBD1 TRBV6-5 TGTGCCAGCAGTTACTCGGGACAGGGCTACGAGCAGTACTTC CASSYSGQGYEQYF
TRBJ2-3 . TRBD2 TRBV19 TGTGCCAGTAAACTAGCGGGTGGCACAGATACGCAGTATTTT CASKLAGGTDTQYF
TRBJ1-6 . TRBD1 TRBV6-1 TGTGCCAGCAGGAACAGGGGCGGTGATTCACCCCTCCACTTT CASRNRGGDSPLHF
TRBJ2-1 many TRBD2 TRBV11-2 TGTGCCAGCAGCTTAGGATGGACTAGCGGGACCGATGAGCAGTTCTTC CASSLGWTSGTDEQFF
TRBJ2-7 many TRBD2 TRBV20-1 TGCAGTGCGTCCGGGACTAGCGGGAGGGCCATCGAGCAGTACTTC CSASGTSGRAIEQYF
TRBJ1-5 many . TRBV4-2 TGTGCCAGCAGCCAAGGGGAATTTGGCAATCAGCCCCAGCATTTT CASSQGEFGNQPQHF
TRBJ2-5 many . TRBV7-6 TGTGCCAGCAGCCCCCGGACAGTCCAAGAGACCCAGTACTTC CASSPRTVQETQYF
TRBJ2-1 few . TRBV14 TGTGCCAGCAGCCCAGTCCTCCAGGGATCCTACAATGAGCAGTTCTTC CASSPVLQGSYNEQFF
TRBJ2-3 few . TRBV11-2 TGTGCCAGCAGCTTAGGGAACCCAGATACGCAGTATTTT CASSLGNPDTQYF
TRBJ1-3 many TRBD1 TRBV19 TGTGCCAGTAGTATGATCGGGACAGCCGGAAACACCATATATTTT CASSMIGTAGNTIYF
TRBJ2-7 many . TRBV6-5 TGTGCCAGCAGCCCCGGCGCAGGCCCCTACGAGCAGTACTTC CASSPGAGPYEQYF
TRBJ2-1 many TRBD2 TRBV5-1 TGCGCCAGCACAGGACTAGCGGGAGGAGATGAGCAGTTCTTC CASTGLAGGDEQFF
TRBJ2-7 many . TRBV7-9 TGTGCCAGCAGCCCACGGGGTATATCCTACGAGCAGTACTTC CASSPRGISYEQYF
TRBJ1-5 many . TRBV3-1 TGTGCCAGCAGCCAAGCGGCGACTCAGCCCCAGCATTTT CASSQAATQPQHF
TRBJ2-5 few TRBD2 TRBV20-1 TGCAGTGCTCTAGAGCGGGACTCGGGAGTAGAGACCCAGTACTTC CSALERDSGVETQYF
TRBJ1-2 many TRBD1 TRBV6-6 TGTGCCAGCAGGGCGACAGGGAGGGACTATGGCTACACCTTC CASRATGRDYGYTF
TRBJ2-1 few TRBD1 TRBV11-2 TGTGCCAGCAGCTTTGGACAGGGACTCGGGAATGAGCAGTTCTTC CASSFGQGLGNEQFF
TRBJ2-7 many . TRBV3-1 TGTGCCAGCAGCCAAGGTGGGGGGGCGCGGCAGTACTTC CASSQGGGARQYF
TRBJ2-2 many . TRBV5-1 TGCGCCAGCAGCTTTTTGCTAGCATTGGGCACCGGGGAGCTGTTTTTT CASSFLLALGTGELFF
TRBJ2-7 many . TRBV5-5 TGTGCCAGCAGCTCGCTCTCCTTTGTTAGGCAGGGATCCATTTACGAGCAGTACTTC CASSSLSFVRQGSIYEQYF
TRBJ2-3 large TRBD2 TRBV7-3 TGTGCCAGCAGCTTAGGACTAGGAGGGGATACGCAGTATTTT CASSLGLGGDTQYF